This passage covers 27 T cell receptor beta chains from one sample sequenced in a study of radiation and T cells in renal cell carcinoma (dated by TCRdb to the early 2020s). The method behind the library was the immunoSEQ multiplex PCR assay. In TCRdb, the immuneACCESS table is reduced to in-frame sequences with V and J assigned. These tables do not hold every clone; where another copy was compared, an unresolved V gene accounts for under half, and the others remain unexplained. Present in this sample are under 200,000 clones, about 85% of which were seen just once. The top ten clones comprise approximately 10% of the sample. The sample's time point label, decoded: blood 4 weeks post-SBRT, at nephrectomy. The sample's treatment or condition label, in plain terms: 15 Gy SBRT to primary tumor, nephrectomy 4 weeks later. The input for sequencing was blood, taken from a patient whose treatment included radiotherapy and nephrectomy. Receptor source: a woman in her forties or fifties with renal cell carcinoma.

The DNA of the CDR3 is TGCGCCAGCGCTCGAGGGCAGGCTCTAGATGGCTACACCTTC. Translation: CASARGQALDGYTF. The chain employs TRBV5-1 and TRBJ1-2, with D uncertain. The CDR3 covers 14 residues. V lost 7 bases to trimming and J lost 6 bases, with 19 bases between them. The germline V gene has CDR1 SGHRS and CDR2 YFSETQ.

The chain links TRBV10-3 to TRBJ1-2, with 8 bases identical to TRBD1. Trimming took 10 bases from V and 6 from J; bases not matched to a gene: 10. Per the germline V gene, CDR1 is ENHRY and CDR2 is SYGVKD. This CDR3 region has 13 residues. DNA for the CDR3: TGTGCCACCAGGGTCGCAGGGGGCGATGGCTACACCTTC. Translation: CATRVAGGDGYTF.

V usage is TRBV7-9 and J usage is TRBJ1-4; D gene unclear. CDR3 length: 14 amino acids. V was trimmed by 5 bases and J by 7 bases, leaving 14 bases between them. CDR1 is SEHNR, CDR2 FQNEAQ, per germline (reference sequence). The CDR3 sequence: CASSPDGMGEKLFF. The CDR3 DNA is TGTGCCAGCAGCCCCGACGGTATGGGTGAAAAACTGTTTTTT. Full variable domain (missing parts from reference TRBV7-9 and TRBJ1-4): DTGVSQNPRHKITKRGQNVTFRCDPISEHNRLYWYRQTLGQGPEFLTYFQNEAQLEKSRLLSDRFSAERPKGSFSTLEIQRTEQGDSAMYLCASSPDGMGEKLFFGSGTQLSVL.

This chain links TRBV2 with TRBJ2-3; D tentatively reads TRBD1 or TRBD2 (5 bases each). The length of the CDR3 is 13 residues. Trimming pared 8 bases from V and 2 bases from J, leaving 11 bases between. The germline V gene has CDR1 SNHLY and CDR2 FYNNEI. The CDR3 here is CASRGFYTDTQYF. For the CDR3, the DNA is TGTGCCAGCCGGGGCTTCTACACAGATACGCAGTATTTT.

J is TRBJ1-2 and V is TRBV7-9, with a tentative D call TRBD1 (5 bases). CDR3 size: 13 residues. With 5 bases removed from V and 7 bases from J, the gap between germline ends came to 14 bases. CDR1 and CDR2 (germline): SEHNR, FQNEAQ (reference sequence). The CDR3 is CASSLGAGTGYTF. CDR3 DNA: TGTGCCAGCAGCCTAGGGGCAGGAACTGGCTACACCTTC. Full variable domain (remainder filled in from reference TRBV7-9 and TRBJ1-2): DTGVSQNPRHKITKRGQNVTFRCDPISEHNRLYWYRQTLGQGPEFLTYFQNEAQLEKSRLLSDRFSAERPKGSFSTLEIQRTEQGDSAMYLCASSLGAGTGYTFGSGTRLTVV.

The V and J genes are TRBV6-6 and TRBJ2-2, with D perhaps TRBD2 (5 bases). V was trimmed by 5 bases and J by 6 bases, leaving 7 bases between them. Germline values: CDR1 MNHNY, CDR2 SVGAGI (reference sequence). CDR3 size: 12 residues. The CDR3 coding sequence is TGTGCCAGCAGTCAGAGGGCCGGGGAGCTGTTTTTT. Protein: CASSQRAGELFF.

The CDR3 sequence: CASGSYKGGASYNEQFF. The CDR3 bases are TGTGCTAGTGGCTCCTACAAGGGCGGGGCCTCCTACAATGAGCAGTTCTTC. The V and J genes are TRBV12-5 and TRBJ2-1, with a weak D call TRBD2 (6 bases). The germline V and J ends were trimmed by 6 bases and 0 bases, with 18 bases remaining between them. This CDR3 region has 17 residues. Germline CDR1 and CDR2: LGHNT and FRNRAP.

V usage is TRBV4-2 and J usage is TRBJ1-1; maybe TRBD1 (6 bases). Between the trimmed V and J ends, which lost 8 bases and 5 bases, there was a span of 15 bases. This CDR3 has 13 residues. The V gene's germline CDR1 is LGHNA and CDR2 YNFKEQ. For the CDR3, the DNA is TGTGCCAGCTCTACAGGGCCCCTGACTGAAGCTTTCTTT. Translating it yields CASSTGPLTEAFF.

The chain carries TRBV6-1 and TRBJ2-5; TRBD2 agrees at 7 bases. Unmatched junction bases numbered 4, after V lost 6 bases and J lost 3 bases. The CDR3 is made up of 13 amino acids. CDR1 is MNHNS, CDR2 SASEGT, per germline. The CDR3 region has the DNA TGTGCCAGCAGGGGGACTACGAAAGAGACCCAGTACTTC. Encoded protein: CASRGTTKETQYF.

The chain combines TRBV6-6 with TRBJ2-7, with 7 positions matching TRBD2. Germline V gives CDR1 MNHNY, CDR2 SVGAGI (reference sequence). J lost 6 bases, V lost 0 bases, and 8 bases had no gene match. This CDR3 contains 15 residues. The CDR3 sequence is CASSYSGGSVREQYF. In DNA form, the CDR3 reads TGTGCCAGCAGTTACTCGGGGGGGTCCGTACGCGAGCAGTACTTC.

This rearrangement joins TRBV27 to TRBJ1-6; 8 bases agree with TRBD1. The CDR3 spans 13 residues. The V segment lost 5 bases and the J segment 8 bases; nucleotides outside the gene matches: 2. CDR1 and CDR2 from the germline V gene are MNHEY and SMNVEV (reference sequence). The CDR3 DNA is TGTGCCAGCAGTGGACAGGGTGATTCACCCCTCCACTTT. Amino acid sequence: CASSGQGDSPLHF.

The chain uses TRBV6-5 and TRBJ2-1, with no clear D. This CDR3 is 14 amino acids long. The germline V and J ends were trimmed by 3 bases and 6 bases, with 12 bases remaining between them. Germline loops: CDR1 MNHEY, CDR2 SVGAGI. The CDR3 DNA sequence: TGTGCCAGCAGTTATGTGGATGCGGCCAATGAGCAGTTCTTC. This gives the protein CASSYVDAANEQFF.

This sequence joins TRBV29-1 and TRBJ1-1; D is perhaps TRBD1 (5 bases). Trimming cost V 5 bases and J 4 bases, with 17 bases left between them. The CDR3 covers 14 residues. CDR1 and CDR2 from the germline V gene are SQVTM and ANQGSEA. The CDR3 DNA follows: TGCAGCGTTAGAAAGGGCTCGGGGGGCACTGAAGCTTTCTTT. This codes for CSVRKGSGGTEAFF.

In DNA form, the CDR3 reads TGTGCCAGCAGCTTAGACACAGGGATATTTTCACCCCTCCACTTT. Protein: CASSLDTGIFSPLHF. The V call is TRBV7-2, the J call TRBJ1-6; possibly TRBD1 for D (6 bases). CDR1 and CDR2 from the germline V gene are SGHTA and FQGNSA. This CDR3 contains 15 residues. Deletions cut 1 base from V and 9 bases from J, with 13 bases between.

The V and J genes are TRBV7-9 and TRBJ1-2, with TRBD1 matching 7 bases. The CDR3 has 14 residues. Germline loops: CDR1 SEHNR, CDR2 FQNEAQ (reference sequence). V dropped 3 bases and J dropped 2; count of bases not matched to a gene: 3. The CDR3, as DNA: TGTGCCAGCAGCTTGACAGGGAGGAACTATGGCTACACCTTC. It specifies CASSLTGRNYGYTF.

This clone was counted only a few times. The CDR3 DNA reads TGTGCCAGCCTGCCCCGGGACAGGGGCACTGAAGCTTTCTTT. As protein: CASLPRDRGTEAFF. V is TRBV7-8 and J is TRBJ1-1, with TRBD1 matching over 10 bases. The J segment lost 4 bases and the V segment lost 8 bases, leaving 7 bases of the junction unmatched. The CDR3 spans 14 residues. Germline CDR1 is SGHVS and CDR2 is FQNEAQ.

The CDR3: CASSSRDRQYEQYF. CDR3 sequence (DNA): TGTGCCAGCAGCTCCCGGGACAGGCAGTACGAGCAGTACTTC. The rearrangement uses TRBV7-9 and TRBJ2-7; 8 bases are a match to TRBD1. Per germline, CDR1 SEHNR and CDR2 FQNEAQ (reference sequence). Trimming removed 4 bases from V and 4 bases from J; junction bases left unmatched: 6. CDR3 length: 14 amino acids.

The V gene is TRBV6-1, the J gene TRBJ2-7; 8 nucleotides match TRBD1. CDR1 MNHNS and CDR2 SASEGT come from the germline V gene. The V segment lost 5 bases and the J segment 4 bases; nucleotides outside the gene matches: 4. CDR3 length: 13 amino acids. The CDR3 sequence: CASSLQGAYEQYF. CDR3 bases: TGTGCCAGCAGTCTCCAGGGGGCGTACGAGCAGTACTTC.

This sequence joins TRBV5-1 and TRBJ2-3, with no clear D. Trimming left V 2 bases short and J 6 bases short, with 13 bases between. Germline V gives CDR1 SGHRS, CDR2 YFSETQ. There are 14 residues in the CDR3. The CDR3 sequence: CASSFSSLGDTQYF. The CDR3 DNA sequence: TGCGCCAGCAGCTTCTCCTCTCTAGGGGATACGCAGTATTTT.

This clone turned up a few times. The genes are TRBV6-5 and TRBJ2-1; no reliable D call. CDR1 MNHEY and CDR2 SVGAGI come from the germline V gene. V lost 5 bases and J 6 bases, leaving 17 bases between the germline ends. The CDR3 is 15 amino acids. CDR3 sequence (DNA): TGTGCCAGCAGTCACGGCCGTATGTTTAGCAATGAGCAGTTCTTC. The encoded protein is CASSHGRMFSNEQFF.

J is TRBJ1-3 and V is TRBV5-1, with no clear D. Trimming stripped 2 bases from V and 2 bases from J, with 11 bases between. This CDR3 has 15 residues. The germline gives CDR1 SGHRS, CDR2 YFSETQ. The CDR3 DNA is TGCGCCAGCAGCTTTGCAGGCCAAGCTGGAAACACCATATATTTT. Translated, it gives CASSFAGQAGNTIYF. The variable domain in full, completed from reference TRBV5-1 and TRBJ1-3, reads KAGVTQTPRYLIKTRGQQVTLSCSPISGHRSVSWYQQTPGQGLQFLFEYFSETQRNKGNFPGRFSGRQFSNSRSEMNVSTLELGDSALYLCASSFAGQAGNTIYFGEGSWLTVV.

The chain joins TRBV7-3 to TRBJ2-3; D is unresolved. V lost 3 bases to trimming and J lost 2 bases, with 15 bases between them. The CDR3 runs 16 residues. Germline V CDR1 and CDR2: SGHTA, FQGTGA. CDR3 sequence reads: CASSLRPGVATDTQYF. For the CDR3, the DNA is TGTGCCAGCAGCTTGCGGCCGGGCGTAGCCACAGATACGCAGTATTTT.

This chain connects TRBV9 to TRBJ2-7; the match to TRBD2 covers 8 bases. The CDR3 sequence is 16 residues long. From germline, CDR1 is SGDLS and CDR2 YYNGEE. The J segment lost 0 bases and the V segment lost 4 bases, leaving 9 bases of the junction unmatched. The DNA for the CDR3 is TGTGCCAGCAGCCCTAGGACTAGCCAAAGCTCCTACGAGCAGTACTTC. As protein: CASSPRTSQSSYEQYF.

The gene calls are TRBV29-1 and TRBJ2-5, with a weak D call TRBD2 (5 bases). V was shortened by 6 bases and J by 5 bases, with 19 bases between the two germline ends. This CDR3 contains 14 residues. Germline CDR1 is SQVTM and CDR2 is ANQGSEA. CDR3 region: CSVSEGSLRETQYF. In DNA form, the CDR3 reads TGCAGCGTCTCTGAGGGCTCCTTGCGGGAGACCCAGTACTTC.

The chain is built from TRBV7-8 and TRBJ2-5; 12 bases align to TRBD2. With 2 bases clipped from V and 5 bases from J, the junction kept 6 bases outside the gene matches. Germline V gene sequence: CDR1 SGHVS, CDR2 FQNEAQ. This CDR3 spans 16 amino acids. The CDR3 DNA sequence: TGTGCCAGCAGCTTAAGCCTAGCGGGGGGGCAGGAGACCCAGTACTTC. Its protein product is CASSLSLAGGQETQYF. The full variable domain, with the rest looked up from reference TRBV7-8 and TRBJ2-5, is GAGVSQSPRYKVAKRGQDVALRCDPISGHVSLFWYQQALGQGPEFLTYFQNEAQLDKSGLPSDRFFAERPEGSVSTLKIQRTQQEDSAVYLCASSLSLAGGQETQYFGPGTRLLVL.

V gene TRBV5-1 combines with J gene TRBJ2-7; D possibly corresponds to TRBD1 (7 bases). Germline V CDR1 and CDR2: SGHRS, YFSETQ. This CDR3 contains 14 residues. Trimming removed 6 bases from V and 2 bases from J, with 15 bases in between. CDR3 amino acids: CASTGDSLAYEQYF. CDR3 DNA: TGCGCCAGCACGGGGGACAGTTTAGCCTACGAGCAGTACTTC.

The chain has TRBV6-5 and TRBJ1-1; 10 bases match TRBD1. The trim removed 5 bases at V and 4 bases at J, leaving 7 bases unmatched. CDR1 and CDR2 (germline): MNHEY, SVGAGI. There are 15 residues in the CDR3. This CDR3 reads CASSPPGQGFTEAFF. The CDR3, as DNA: TGTGCCAGCAGTCCTCCGGGACAGGGGTTCACTGAAGCTTTCTTT.